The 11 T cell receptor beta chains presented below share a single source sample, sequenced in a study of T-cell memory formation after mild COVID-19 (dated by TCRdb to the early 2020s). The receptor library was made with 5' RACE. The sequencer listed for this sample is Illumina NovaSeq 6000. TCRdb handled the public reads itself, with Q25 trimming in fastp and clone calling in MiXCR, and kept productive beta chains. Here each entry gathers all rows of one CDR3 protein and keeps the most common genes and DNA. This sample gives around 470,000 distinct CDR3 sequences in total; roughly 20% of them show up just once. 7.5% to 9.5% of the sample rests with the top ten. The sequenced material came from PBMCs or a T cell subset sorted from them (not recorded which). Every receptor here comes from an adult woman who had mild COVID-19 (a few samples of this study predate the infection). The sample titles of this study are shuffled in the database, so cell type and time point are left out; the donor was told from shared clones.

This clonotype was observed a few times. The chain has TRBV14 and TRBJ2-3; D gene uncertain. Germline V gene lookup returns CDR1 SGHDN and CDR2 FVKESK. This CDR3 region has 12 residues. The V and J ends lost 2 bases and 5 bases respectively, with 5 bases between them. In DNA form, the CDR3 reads TGTGCCAGCAGCCAAACAAAAGATACGCAGTATTTT. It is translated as CASSQTKDTQYF.

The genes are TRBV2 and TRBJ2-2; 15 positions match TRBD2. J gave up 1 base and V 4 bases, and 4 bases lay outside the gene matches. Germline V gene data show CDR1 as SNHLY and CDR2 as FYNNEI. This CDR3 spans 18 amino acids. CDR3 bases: TGTGCCAGCAGTGTCCCGGGACTAGCGGGAGGGAACACCGGGGAGCTGTTTTTT. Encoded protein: CASSVPGLAGGNTGELFF.

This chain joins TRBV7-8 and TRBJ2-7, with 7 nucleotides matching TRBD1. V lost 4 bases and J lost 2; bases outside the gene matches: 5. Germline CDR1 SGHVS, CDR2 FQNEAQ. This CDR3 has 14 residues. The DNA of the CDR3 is TGTGCCAGCAGCTACGGGACAGCCGCCTACGAGCAGTACTTC. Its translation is CASSYGTAAYEQYF.

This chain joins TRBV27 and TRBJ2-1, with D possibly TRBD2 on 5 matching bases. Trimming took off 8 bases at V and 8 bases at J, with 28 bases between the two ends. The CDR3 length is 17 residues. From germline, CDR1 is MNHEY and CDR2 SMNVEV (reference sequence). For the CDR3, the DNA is TGTGCCAGCCTATCATATACTTCTCTTGGGTTCGGGGATGAGCAGTTCTTC. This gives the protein CASLSYTSLGFGDEQFF.

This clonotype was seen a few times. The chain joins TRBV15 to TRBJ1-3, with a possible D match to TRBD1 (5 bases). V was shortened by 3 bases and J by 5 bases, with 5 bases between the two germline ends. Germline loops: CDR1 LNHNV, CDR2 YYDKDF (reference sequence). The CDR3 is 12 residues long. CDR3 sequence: CATSRDRNTIYF. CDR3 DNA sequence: TGTGCCACCAGCAGGGACAGAAACACCATATATTTT.

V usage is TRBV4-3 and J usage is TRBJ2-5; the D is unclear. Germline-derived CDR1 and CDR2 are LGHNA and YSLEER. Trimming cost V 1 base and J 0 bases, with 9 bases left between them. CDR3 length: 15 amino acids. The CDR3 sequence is CASSQAVGYQETQYF. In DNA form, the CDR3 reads TGCGCCAGCAGCCAAGCCGTGGGATACCAAGAGACCCAGTACTTC.

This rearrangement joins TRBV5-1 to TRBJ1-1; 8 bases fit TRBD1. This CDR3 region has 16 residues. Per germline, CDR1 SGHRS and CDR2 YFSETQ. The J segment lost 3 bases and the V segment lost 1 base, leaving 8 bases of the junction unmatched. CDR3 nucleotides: TGCGCCAGCAGCTTGTCGCAGGGGGCAGGAGACACTGAAGCTTTCTTT. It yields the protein CASSLSQGAGDTEAFF.

This chain's CDR3 is CATSILGTGGADTQYF. In DNA, the CDR3 is TGTGCCACCAGCATTCTGGGAACGGGGGGCGCAGATACGCAGTATTTT. The rearrangement uses TRBV15 and TRBJ2-3, with D maybe TRBD2 (7 bases). This CDR3 region has 16 residues. In germline, CDR1 is LNHNV, CDR2 YYDKDF (reference sequence). The V end was cut by 4 bases, the J end by 4 bases, with 18 bases between.

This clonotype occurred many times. The CDR3 loop is CASSLGDPPGELFF. The DNA of the CDR3 is TGTGCCAGCAGTTTGGGTGATCCCCCCGGGGAGCTGTTTTTT. The genes are TRBV12-3 or TRBV12-4 and TRBJ2-2; D remains ambiguous. V dropped 3 bases and J dropped 6 bases, with 11 bases sitting between them. The CDR3 covers 14 residues.

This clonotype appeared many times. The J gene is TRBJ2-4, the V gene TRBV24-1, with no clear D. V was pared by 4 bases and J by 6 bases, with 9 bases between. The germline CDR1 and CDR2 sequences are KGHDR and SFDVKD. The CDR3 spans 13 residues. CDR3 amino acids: CATSDQTVNIQYF. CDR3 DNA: TGTGCCACCAGTGACCAGACGGTAAACATTCAGTACTTC.

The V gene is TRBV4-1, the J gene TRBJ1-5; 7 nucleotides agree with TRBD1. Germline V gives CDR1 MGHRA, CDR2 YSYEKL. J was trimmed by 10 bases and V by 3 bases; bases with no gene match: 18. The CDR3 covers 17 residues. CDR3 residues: CASSQEPGGQWVRPQHF. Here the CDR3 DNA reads TGCGCCAGCAGCCAGGAGCCGGGGGGACAGTGGGTCCGTCCCCAGCATTTT.